This T cell receptor beta chain was obtained from a study of control samples from healthy donors and cancer patients. TCRdb's table, derived via immunoSEQ multiplex PCR, lists solely in-frame clones and lacks some. Of 140,000 to 150,000 clones in the sample, 91% were seen once. The ends lost 6 bases at V and 7 bases at J; junction bases unmatched: 10. Germline V gene lookup returns CDR1 LGHNA and CDR2 YNFKEQ. The CDR3 runs 15 residues. The receptor was isolated from a man aged 30-40 years in good health. Sample: blood. V and J are TRBV4-2 and TRBJ2-2; 8 bases map to TRBD2. DNA for the CDR3: TGTGCCAGCAGGCTCCCGGGGGGGCCCATCGGGGAGCTGTTTTTT. This codes for CASRLPGGPIGELFF.